This T cell receptor (beta chain) was observed in a study of HIV-infected patients and healthy controls. Whole blood was used without fractionation, so all unsorted peripheral T cells were included. This clonotype was counted many times. The target antigen is unknown. Points from the study as a whole: Healthy control repertoires had roughly threefold more distinct CDR3s than untreated HIV+ repertoires, and higher Shannon diversity. Compared with controls, mean Gini indices were significantly raised in HIV-infected repertoires, possibly indicating oligoclonality.

Reverse transcription used around 500 ng RNA and constant-region primers for alpha and beta. Using multiplexing indices, alpha and beta chain libraries were generated apart by chain-specific third strand synthesis. One entry per CDR3 protein results from TCRdb running MiXCR on the 5' RACE reads. The data contain 8,500 to 11,000 distinct CDR3 sequences, roughly 8% of them singletons. Germline assignment: CDR1 SNHLY and CDR2 FYNNEI. The CDR3 is made up of 13 amino acids. V shed 7 bases and J 2 bases; nucleotides not matched to a gene: 1. The genes are TRBV2 and TRBJ1-5; 8 nucleotides match TRBD1. The sample taken for sequencing was blood. This sequence was found in an adult in good health. The CDR3 nucleotides are TGTGCCAGCACAGGGGGCGGCAATCAGCCCCAGCATTTT. Translated: CASTGGGNQPQHF.